This TCR beta chain is from a study of prognosis after radiotherapy for stage I lung cancer. Multiplex PCR in two rounds served to amplify TCR beta CDR3 from genomic DNA. The use of primers specific to each TRBV and TRBJ gene characterized first-round PCR. TCRdb reanalysed the multiplex PCR reads using MiXCR and keeps one entry per CDR3 protein. Of around 28,000 distinct CDR3 sequences in the sample, around 48% are singletons; the top ten hold approximately 17%. Germline lookup yields CDR1 SGHTA and CDR2 FQGNSA. The CDR3 length is 14 residues. Details on this clonotype: The junction does not match germline at one end; this may be a read error.

The specimen was PBMCs, collected before or after stereotactic body radiation therapy (not recorded which). The receptor was derived from a donor at least 50 years old with non-small cell lung cancer. V usage is TRBV7-2 and J usage is TRBJ2-7; D unclear. The chain's CDR3 is CPSSFLPTPYEQYF. The CDR3 coding sequence is TGTCCCAGCTCCTTTCTACCTACACCATACGAGCAGTACTTC.